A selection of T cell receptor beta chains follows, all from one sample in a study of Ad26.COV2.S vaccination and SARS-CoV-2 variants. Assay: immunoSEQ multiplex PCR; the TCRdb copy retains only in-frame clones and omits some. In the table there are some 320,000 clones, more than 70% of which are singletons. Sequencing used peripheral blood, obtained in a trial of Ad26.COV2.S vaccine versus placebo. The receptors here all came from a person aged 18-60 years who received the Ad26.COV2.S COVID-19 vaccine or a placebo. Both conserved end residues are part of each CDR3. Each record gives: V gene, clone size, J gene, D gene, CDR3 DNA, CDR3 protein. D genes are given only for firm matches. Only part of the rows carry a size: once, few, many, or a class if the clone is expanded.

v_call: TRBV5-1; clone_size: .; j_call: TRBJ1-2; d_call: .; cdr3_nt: TGCGCCAGCAGCTTGGGGATCGGGGGGCTTCGAAACTATGGCTACACCTTC; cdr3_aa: CASSLGIGGLRNYGYTF
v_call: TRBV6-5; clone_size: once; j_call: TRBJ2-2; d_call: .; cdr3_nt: TGTGCCAGCAGTTACGGCAGAAACACCGGGGAGCTGTTTTTT; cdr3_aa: CASSYGRNTGELFF
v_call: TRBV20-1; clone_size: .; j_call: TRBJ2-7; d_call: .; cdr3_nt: TGCAGTGTGGACTCCTACGAGCAGTACTTC; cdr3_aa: CSVDSYEQYF
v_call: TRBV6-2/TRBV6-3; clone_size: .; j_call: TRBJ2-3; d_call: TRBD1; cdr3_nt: TGTGCCAGCAGTTTGGGACAGGGTTTCACAGATACGCAGTATTTT; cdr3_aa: CASSLGQGFTDTQYF
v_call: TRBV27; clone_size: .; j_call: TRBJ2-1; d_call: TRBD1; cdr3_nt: TGTGCCAGCAGGCCACAGGGGTACAATGAGCAGTTCTTC; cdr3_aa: CASRPQGYNEQFF
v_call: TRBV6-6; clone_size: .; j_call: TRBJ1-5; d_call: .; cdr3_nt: TGTGCCAGTGGGGGAGGTCAGCCCCAGCATTTT; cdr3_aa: CASGGGQPQHF
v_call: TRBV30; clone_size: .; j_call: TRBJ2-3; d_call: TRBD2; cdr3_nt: TGTGCCTGGAGTCCCCCCTTGAGTAGCGGGGGGGGAGGTACGCAGTATTTT; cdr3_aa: CAWSPPLSSGGGGTQYF
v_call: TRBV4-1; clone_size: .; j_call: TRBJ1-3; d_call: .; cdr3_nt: TGCGCCAGCAGCCAACCGGGGGGCACTGGAAACACCATATATTTT; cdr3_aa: CASSQPGGTGNTIYF
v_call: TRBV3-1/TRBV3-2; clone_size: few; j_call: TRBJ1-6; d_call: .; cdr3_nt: TGTGCCAGCAGCCAGTCACAGGGAAGCTCCTATAATTCACCCCTCCACTTT; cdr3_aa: CASSQSQGSSYNSPLHF
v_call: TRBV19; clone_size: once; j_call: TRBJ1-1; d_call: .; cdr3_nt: TGTGCCAGTAGTATTGGAACTGAAGCTTTCTTT; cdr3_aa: CASSIGTEAFF
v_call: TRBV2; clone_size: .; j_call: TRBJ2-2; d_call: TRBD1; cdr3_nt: TGTGCCAGCACTCTGACAGGGGGCCCAACCGGGGAGCTGTTTTTT; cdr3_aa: CASTLTGGPTGELFF
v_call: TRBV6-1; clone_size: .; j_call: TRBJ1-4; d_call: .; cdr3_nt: TGTGCCACCGCGCGGGGGGGGGACGAAAAACTGTTTTTT; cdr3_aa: CATARGGDEKLFF
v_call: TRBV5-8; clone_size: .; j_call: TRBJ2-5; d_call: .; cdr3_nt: TGTGCCAGCAGCTTGAGGGACTGGCAAGAGACCCAGTACTTC; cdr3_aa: CASSLRDWQETQYF
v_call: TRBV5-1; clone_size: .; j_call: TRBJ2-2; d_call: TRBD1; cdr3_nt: TGCGCCAGCAGTCCCCAGGGGGCCGGGGAGCTGTTTTTT; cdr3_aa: CASSPQGAGELFF
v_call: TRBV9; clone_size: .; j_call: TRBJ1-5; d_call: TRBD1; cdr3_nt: TGTGCCAGCAGCGTAGATGGGGACAGGAGTCAGCCCCAGCATTTT; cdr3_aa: CASSVDGDRSQPQHF
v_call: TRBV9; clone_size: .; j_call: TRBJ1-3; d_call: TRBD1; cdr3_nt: TGTGCCAGCAGCGTAGAGGGACAGGACCGAAACACCATATATTTT; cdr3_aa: CASSVEGQDRNTIYF
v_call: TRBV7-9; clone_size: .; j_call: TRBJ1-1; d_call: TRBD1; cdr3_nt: TGTGCCAGCAGCTCCTCTTTTCAGGGGGGAGAAACTGAAGCTTTCTTT; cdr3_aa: CASSSSFQGGETEAFF
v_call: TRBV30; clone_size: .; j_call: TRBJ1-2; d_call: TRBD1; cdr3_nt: TGTGCCTGGAGTGGACTAGGACAGGGAGGTGGCTACACCTTC; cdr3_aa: CAWSGLGQGGGYTF
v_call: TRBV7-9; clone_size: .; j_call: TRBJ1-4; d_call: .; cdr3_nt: TGTGCCAGCAGCCCCTCAGAAAAACTGTTTTTT; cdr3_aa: CASSPSEKLFF
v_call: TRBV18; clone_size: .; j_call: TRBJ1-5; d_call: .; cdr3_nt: TGTGCCAGCTCACCCCCCGACGGGGGCGGTCAGCCCCAGCATTTT; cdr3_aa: CASSPPDGGGQPQHF
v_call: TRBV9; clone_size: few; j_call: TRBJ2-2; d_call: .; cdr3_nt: TGTGCCAGCAGCTTCGGAGGGGCGAACACCGGGGAGCTGTTTTTT; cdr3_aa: CASSFGGANTGELFF
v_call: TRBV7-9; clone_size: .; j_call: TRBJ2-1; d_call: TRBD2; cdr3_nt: TGTGCCAGCAGCTTAGTGGGACTAGCTCAGGATGAGCAGTTCTTC; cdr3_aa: CASSLVGLAQDEQFF
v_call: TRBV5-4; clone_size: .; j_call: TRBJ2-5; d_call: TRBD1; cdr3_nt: TGTGCCAGCAGCCCACGAAGGAGACAGGGGGCGGGAGAGACCCAGTACTTC; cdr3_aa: CASSPRRRQGAGETQYF
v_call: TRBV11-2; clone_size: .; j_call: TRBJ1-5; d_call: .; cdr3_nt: TGTGCCAGCAGCTTAAATAGCAATCAGCCCCAGCATTTT; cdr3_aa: CASSLNSNQPQHF
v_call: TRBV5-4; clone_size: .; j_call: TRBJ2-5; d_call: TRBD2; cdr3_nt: TGTGCCAGCAGCTTGGGGGCTAGCGGGGGGATAGAGACCCAGTACTTC; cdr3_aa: CASSLGASGGIETQYF
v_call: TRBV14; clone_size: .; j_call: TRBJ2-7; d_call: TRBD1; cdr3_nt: TGTGCCAGCAGCCAAGAGGGACAGGGGGGTGGTGGCTCCTACGAGCAGTACTTC; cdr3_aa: CASSQEGQGGGGSYEQYF
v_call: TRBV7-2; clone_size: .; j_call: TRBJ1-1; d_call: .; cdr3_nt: TGTGCCAGCAGCCCAGTATCGGGGAGGGTCGGACAAGAAGCTTTCTTT; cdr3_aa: CASSPVSGRVGQEAFF
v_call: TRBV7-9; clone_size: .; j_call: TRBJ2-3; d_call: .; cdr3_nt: TGTGCCAGCAGCTCTAACGGACAGTCTTACACAGATACGCAGTATTTT; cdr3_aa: CASSSNGQSYTDTQYF
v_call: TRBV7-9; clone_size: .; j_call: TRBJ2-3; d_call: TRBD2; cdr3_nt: TGTGCCAGCAGCTTAATTCGCGGGTTTGCGGGGGGGCGCTCAGATACGCAGTATTTT; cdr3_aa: CASSLIRGFAGGRSDTQYF
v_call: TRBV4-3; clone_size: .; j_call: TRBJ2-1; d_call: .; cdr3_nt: TGCGCCAGCAGCCAAGATAATCTTCTAGTGGGTGAGCAGTTCTTC; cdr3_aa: CASSQDNLLVGEQFF
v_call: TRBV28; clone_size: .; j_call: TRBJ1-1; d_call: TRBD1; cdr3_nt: TGTGCCATTCTGGGGCAGGGGGCGCGAAACACTGAAGCTTTCTTT; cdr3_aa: CAILGQGARNTEAFF
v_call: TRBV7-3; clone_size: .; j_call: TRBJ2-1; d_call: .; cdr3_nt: TGTGCCAGCAGCTCTTTAGGGGCAGACATGCAGTTCTTC; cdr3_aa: CASSSLGADMQFF
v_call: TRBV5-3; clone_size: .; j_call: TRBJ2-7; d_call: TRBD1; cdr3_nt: TGTGCCAGAAGTCGACCCTGGACAGGGGAAGACGAGCAGTACTTC; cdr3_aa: CARSRPWTGEDEQYF
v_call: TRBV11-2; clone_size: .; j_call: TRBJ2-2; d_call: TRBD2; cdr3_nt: TGTGCCAGCAGACCCGGACTAGCGTCCACCGGGGAGCTGTTTTTT; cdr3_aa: CASRPGLASTGELFF
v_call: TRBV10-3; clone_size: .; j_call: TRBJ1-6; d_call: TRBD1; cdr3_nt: TGTGCCATCAGCGCAGGGGGAAATTCACCCCTCCACTTT; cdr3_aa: CAISAGGNSPLHF
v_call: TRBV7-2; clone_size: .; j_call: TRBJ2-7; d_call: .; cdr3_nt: TGTGCCAGCAGCTCGCGAGACCTAGCCTACGAGCAGTACTTC; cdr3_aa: CASSSRDLAYEQYF
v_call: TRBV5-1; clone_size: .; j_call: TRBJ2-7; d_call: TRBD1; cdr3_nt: TGCGCCAGCAGCTCGAAGACTCCCGGGACAGGGAGCGAGCAGTACTTC; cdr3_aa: CASSSKTPGTGSEQYF
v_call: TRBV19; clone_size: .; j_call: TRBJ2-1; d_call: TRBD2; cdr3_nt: TGTGCCAGTAGTATAGAGGGACTATCCTACAATGAGCAGTTCTTC; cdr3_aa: CASSIEGLSYNEQFF
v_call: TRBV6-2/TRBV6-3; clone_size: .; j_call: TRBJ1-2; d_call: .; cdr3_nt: TGTGCCAGCAGTTACGACAATACTAACTATGGCTACACCTTC; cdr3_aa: CASSYDNTNYGYTF
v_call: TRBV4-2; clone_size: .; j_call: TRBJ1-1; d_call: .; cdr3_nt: TGTGCCAGCAGCCACAGACCCGACACTGAAGCTTTCTTT; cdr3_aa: CASSHRPDTEAFF
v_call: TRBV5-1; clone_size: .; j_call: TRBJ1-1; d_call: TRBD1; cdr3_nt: TGCGCCAGCAGCGTACAACCAGGGGGGCCCTCGACTGAAGCTTTCTTT; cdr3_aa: CASSVQPGGPSTEAFF
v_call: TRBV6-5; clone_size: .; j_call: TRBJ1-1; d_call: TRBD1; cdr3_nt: TGTGCCAGCAGGCGGGAAGGGGACAGCCCAGAAGCTTTCTTT; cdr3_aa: CASRREGDSPEAFF
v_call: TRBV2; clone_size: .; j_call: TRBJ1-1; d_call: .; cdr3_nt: TGTGCCAGCAGTGTAACCCCAAGGGCTGAAGCTTTCTTT; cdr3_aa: CASSVTPRAEAFF
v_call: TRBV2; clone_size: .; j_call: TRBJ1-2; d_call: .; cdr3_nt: TGTGCCAGCAGTGAAGGGAGCCGCAACTGGGGGGGCTACACCTTC; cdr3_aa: CASSEGSRNWGGYTF
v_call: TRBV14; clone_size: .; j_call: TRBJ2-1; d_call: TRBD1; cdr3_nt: TGTGCCAGCAGCCCACAGGGGTCCTACAATGAGCAGTTCTTC; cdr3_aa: CASSPQGSYNEQFF
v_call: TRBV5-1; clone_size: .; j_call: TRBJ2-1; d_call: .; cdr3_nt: TGCGCCAGCAGCGTCGACAGTGGAGGCTACAATGAGCAGTTCTTC; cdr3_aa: CASSVDSGGYNEQFF
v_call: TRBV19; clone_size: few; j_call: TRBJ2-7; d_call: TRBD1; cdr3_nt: TGTGCCAGTAGTATCGGGACAGGGCCCTACGAGCAGTACTTC; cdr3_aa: CASSIGTGPYEQYF
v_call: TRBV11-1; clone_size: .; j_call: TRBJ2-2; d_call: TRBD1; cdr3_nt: TGTGCCAGCAGCTGGATAAAAGACAGGGGGTCCGGGGAGCTGTTTTTT; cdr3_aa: CASSWIKDRGSGELFF
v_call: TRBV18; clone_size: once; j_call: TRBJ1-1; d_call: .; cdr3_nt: TGTGCCAGCTCGACCACGTCTGATGGCACTGAAGCTTTCTTT; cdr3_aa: CASSTTSDGTEAFF
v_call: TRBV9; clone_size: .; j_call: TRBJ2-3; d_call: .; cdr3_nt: TGTGCCAGCAGCGTAGCTGGGGCAACAGATACGCAGTATTTT; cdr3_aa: CASSVAGATDTQYF